This T cell receptor beta chain was recorded in a study of shared T cell receptors in the human thymus. Germline loops: CDR1 MRHNA, CDR2 SNTAGT. J was trimmed by 2 bases and V by 4 bases; bases with no gene match: 7. CDR3 length: 16 residues. Data came from immunoSEQ multiplex PCR; TCRdb stores just in-frame clones and leaves some out. The top ten hold about 0.013% of the sample, which has under 700,000 clones, around 82% seen once. These same records also appear under a second study, on human thymus T cells.

Sample: thymocytes. This chain connects TRBV6-4 to TRBJ1-5, with 8 bases identical to TRBD1. This TCR derives from a boy younger than two with a congenital heart defect. The CDR3 here is CASSAGQGGGNQPQHF. In nucleotides, the CDR3 is TGTGCCAGCAGTGCCGGACAGGGAGGTGGCAATCAGCCCCAGCATTTT.